This is a list of T cell receptor beta chains from one sample in a study of blood T cells in healthy people across ages. TCRdb re-called the 5' RACE reads through MiXCR, storing one row per CDR3 protein. The data contain roughly 800,000 distinct CDR3 sequences, roughly 64% of them seen just once; the ten biggest clones take up 20% to 25%. Sequenced material: blood. Source of these receptors: a man under 40 in good health. The CDR3 runs from the conserved cysteine through the conserved F or W. D genes are given only for firm matches. Only some rows state a clone size, as once, few, many or a class for expanded clones.

v_call	clone_size	j_call	d_call	cdr3_aa	cdr3_nt
TRBV20-1	few	TRBJ2-1	TRBD2	CSLAERRSSYNEQFF	TGCAGCCTAGCGGAGCGAAGAAGCTCCTACAATGAGCAGTTCTTC
TRBV7-9	few	TRBJ1-1	-	CASSLGGYRNTEAFF	TGTGCCAGCAGCTTAGGGGGGTATAGGAACACTGAAGCTTTCTTT
TRBV20-1	few	TRBJ2-5	TRBD2	CSMTSRETQYF	TGCAGTATGACTAGCCGGGAGACCCAGTACTTC
TRBV7-2	-	TRBJ1-6	TRBD1	CASRETGGSSPLHF	TGTGCCAGCAGAGAGACAGGGGGTTCTTCACCCCTCCACTTT
TRBV20-1	-	TRBJ2-1	TRBD2	CSAGVGREESEQFF	TGCAGTGCTGGTGTCGGGCGGGAGGAGTCTGAGCAGTTCTTC
TRBV29-1	few	TRBJ1-2	TRBD1	CSVEFEPRPWTGFYGYTF	TGCAGCGTTGAGTTCGAGCCCCGACCATGGACAGGGTTCTATGGCTACACCTTC
TRBV7-2	few	TRBJ2-7	TRBD1	CASSPLSGTGRYEQYF	TGTGCCAGCAGCCCTTTGTCCGGGACAGGGAGGTACGAGCAGTACTTC
TRBV6-2/TRBV6-3	once	TRBJ2-7	-	CASSYFFGSLVYEQYF	TGTGCCAGCAGTTACTTTTTCGGGTCTTTGGTCTACGAGCAGTACTTC
TRBV5-6	-	TRBJ2-1	-	CASSPQGAFSYNEQFF	TGTGCCAGCAGCCCGCAGGGTGCATTCAGCTACAATGAGCAGTTCTTC
TRBV29-1	-	TRBJ1-5	TRBD1	CSVRDSYQPQHF	TGCAGCGTCCGGGACAGTTATCAGCCCCAGCATTTT
TRBV4-3	once	TRBJ2-3	-	CASSQDRNRADTQYF	TGCGCCAGCAGCCAAGATAGAAACAGGGCAGATACGCAGTATTTT
TRBV2	-	TRBJ2-1	TRBD2	CASSAGEGWNEQFF	TGTGCCAGCAGTGCGGGGGAGGGATGGAATGAGCAGTTCTTC
TRBV6-5	-	TRBJ2-3	TRBD2	CASSGASGNYDTQYF	TGTGCCAGCAGTGGAGCTAGCGGAAACTATGATACGCAGTATTTT
TRBV13	-	TRBJ2-7	TRBD1	CASSWDRGRYEQYF	TGTGCCAGCAGCTGGGACAGGGGGAGGTACGAGCAGTACTTC
TRBV6-5	-	TRBJ2-7	-	CASSSQTWGTSYEQYF	TGTGCCAGCAGTTCCCAGACCTGGGGTACCTCCTACGAGCAGTACTTC
TRBV20-1	-	TRBJ2-1	-	CSARDKPSISRAEQFF	TGCAGTGCTAGAGATAAACCGTCGATTTCCCGAGCAGAGCAGTTCTTC
TRBV29-1	-	TRBJ2-5	TRBD1	CSVPDRRETQYF	TGCAGCGTTCCGGACAGGCGGGAGACCCAGTACTTC
TRBV7-8	-	TRBJ2-3	-	CASSLYQDTQYF	TGTGCCAGTAGCTTATATCAAGATACGCAGTATTTT
TRBV28	-	TRBJ2-3	-	CASSLTLLGGTDTQYF	TGTGCCAGCAGTTTGACCCTCCTGGGGGGCACAGATACGCAGTATTTT
TRBV12-3/TRBV12-4	-	TRBJ1-4	-	CASSVGTNEKLFF	TGTGCCAGCAGTGTAGGGACAAATGAAAAACTGTTTTTT
TRBV7-7	-	TRBJ2-3	TRBD2	CASSSLAGGMLDTQYF	TGTGCCAGCAGTTCCTTAGCGGGGGGAATGTTAGACACGCAGTATTTT
TRBV20-1	-	TRBJ2-1	-	CSARFSGILYNEQFF	TGCAGTGCTAGGTTTTCCGGCATCCTCTACAATGAGCAGTTCTTC
TRBV6-2/TRBV6-3	-	TRBJ2-5	TRBD2	CAGGDRRDQETQYF	TGTGCCGGGGGGGACCGACGTGATCAAGAGACCCAGTACTTC